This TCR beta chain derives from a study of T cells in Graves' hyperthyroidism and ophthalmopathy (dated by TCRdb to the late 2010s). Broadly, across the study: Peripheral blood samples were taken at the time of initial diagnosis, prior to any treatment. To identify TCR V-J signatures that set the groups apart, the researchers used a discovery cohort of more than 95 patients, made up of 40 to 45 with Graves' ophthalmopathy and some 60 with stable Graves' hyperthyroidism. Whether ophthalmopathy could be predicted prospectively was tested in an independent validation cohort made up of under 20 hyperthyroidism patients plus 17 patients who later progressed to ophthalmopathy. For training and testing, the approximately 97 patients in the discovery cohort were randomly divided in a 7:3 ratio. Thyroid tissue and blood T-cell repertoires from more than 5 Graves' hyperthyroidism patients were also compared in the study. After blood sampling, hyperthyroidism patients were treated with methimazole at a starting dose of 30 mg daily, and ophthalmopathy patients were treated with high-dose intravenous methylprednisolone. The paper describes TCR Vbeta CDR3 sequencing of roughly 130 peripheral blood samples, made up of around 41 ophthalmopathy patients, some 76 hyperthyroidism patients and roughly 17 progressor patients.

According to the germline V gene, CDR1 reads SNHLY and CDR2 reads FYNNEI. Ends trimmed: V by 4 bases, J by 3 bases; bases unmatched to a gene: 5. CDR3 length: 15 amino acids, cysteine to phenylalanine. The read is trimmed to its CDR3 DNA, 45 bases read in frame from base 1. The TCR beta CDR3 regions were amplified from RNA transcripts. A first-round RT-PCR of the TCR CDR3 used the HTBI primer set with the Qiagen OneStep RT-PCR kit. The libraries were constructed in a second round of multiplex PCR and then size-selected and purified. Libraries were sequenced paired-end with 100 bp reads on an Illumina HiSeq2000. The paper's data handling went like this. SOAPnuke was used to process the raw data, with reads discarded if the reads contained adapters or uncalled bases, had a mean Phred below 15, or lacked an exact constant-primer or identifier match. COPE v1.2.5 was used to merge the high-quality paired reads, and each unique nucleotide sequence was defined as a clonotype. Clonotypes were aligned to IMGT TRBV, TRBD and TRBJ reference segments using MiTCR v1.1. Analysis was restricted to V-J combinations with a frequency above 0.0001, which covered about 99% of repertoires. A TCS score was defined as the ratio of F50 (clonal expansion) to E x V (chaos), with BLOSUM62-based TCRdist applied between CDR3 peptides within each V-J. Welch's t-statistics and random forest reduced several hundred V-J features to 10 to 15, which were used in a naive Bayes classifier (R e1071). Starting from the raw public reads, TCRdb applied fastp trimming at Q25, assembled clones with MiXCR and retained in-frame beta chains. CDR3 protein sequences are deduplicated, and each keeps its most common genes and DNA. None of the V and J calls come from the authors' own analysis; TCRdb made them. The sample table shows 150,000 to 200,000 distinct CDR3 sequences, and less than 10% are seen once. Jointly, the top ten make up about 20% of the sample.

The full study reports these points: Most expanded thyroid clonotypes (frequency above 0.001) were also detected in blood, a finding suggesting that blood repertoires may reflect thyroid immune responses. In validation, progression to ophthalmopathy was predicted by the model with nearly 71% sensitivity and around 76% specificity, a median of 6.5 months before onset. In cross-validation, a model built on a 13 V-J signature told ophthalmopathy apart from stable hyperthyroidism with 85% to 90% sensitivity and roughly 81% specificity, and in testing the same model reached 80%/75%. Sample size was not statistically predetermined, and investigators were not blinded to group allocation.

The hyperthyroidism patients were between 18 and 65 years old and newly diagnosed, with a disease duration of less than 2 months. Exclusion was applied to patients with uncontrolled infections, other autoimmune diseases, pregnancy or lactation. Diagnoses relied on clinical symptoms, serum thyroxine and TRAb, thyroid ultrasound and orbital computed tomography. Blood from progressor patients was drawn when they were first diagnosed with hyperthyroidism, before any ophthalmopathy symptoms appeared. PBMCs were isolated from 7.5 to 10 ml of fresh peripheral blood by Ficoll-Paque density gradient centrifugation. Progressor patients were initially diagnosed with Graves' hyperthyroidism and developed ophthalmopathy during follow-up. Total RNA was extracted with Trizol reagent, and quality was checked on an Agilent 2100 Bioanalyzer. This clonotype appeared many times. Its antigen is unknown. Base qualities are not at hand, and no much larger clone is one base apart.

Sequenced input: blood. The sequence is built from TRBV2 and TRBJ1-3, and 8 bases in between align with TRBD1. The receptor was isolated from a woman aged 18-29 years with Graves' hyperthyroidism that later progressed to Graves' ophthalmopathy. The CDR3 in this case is CASSAQGVGGNTIYF. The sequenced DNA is TGTGCCAGCAGTGCACAGGGGGTCGGTGGAAACACCATATATTTT.